Presented here are 20 T cell receptor beta chains from one specimen sequenced in a study of cytomegalovirus exposure and HLA in healthy donors. Vbeta (60) and Jbeta (13) primers were used in the PCR. Sequencing used immunoSEQ multiplex PCR; TCRdb keeps in-frame clones, though not all of them. The data show 200,000 or so clones, less than 90% seen once. Source material: PBMCs. The receptor set was obtained from a boy between 5 and 17 years old in good health and CMV-seronegative.

The J gene is TRBJ1-4, the V gene TRBV28; 9 bases align to TRBD1. The CDR3 has 15 amino acids. Germline V CDR1 and CDR2: MDHEN, SYDVKM. The junction had 6 bases not matched to a gene; V was cut back by 2 bases and J by 8 bases. DNA of the CDR3: TGTGCCAGCAGTTTAGGGGGACAGGGAATCGAAAAACTGTTTTTT. It is translated as CASSLGGQGIEKLFF.

The rearrangement uses TRBV27 and TRBJ2-7; tentative D call: TRBD1 (6 bases). V lost 7 bases and J 0 bases, leaving 13 bases between the germline ends. Germline lookup yields CDR1 MNHEY and CDR2 SMNVEV (reference sequence). CDR3 length: 14 residues. The CDR3 coding sequence is TGTGCCAGCACAACTAGGGGGAGCTCCTACGAGCAGTACTTC. Translated, it gives CASTTRGSSYEQYF.

The V gene is TRBV5-1, the J gene TRBJ2-7, with 7 bases that match TRBD1. The CDR3 is 14 amino acids. Germline values: CDR1 SGHRS, CDR2 YFSETQ. V was clipped by 0 bases and J by 4 bases; unmatched bases: 4. CDR3 amino acids: CASSLATGVYEQYF. DNA of the CDR3: TGCGCCAGCAGCTTGGCAACAGGGGTTTACGAGCAGTACTTC.

This rearrangement joins TRBV2 to TRBJ1-1; 7 nucleotides line up with TRBD1. The CDR3 loop spans 14 amino acids. V shed 8 bases, J shed 3 bases, and the junction held 9 bases outside the gene matches. Germline V gene lookup returns CDR1 SNHLY and CDR2 FYNNEI. CDR3 coding DNA: TGTGCCAGCGCAGGAAACCAGGGGGACACTGAAGCTTTCTTT. Protein product: CASAGNQGDTEAFF.

This chain links TRBV5-4 with TRBJ2-7, with TRBD1 matching over 8 bases. Trimming at V came to 3 bases and at J to 3 bases, leaving 5 bases not matched to a gene. This CDR3 is 14 amino acids long. Germline V gives CDR1 SGHNT, CDR2 YYREEE (reference sequence). The DNA for the CDR3 is TGTGCCAGCAGCTGGGGGACAGGTGACTACGAGCAGTACTTC. Encoded protein: CASSWGTGDYEQYF.

V gene TRBV27 combines with J gene TRBJ2-2, with TRBD1 as a possible D gene (6 bases). V was trimmed by 4 bases and J by 3 bases, leaving 15 bases between them. CDR3 length: 16 amino acids. The germline V gene encodes CDR1 MNHEY and CDR2 SMNVEV (reference sequence). In nucleotides, the CDR3 is TGTGCCAGCAGTTCTACAGGGCGGGCGGACACCGGGGAGCTGTTTTTT. Translating it yields CASSSTGRADTGELFF.

The J gene is TRBJ1-2, the V gene TRBV5-1; D is ambiguous. The CDR3 is 13 residues long. The V end lost 6 bases, the J end lost 7 bases, and 16 bases lay between the germline ends. CDR1 is SGHRS, CDR2 YFSETQ, per germline. As DNA, the CDR3 is TGCGCCAGCAACTTCATGACCGAGGCTGGCTACACCTTC. Translated, it gives CASNFMTEAGYTF.

The J gene is TRBJ2-1, the V gene TRBV29-1; TRBD1 aligns across 9 bases. In germline, CDR1 is SQVTM, CDR2 ANQGSEA. CDR3 size: 17 residues. After removal of 4 bases from V and 2 bases from J, the junction contained 12 bases not matched to a gene. The CDR3 bases are TGCAGCGTTGGCCGACACATGGACAGGGGAACCTACAATGAGCAGTTCTTC. Its protein is CSVGRHMDRGTYNEQFF.

The chain is built from TRBV7-9 and TRBJ1-5, with D hard to call. The CDR3 runs to 13 residues. CDR1 is SEHNR and CDR2 is FQNEAQ in the germline V gene (reference sequence). V gave up 3 bases and J gave up 0 bases, with 3 bases separating them. Here the CDR3 DNA reads TGTGCCAGCAGCTTCGGTAGCAATCAGCCCCAGCATTTT. Protein sequence: CASSFGSNQPQHF.

V gene TRBV4-3 combines with J gene TRBJ1-2; tentatively, D is TRBD1 (6 bases). The germline V gene encodes CDR1 LGHNA and CDR2 YSLEER. This CDR3 comprises 14 residues. V was shortened by 0 bases and J by 8 bases, with 13 bases between the two germline ends. The CDR3 reads CASSQEKGVGGYTF. CDR3 nucleotide sequence: TGCGCCAGCAGCCAAGAGAAGGGGGTCGGAGGCTACACCTTC.

A few counts support this clone. The genes are TRBV6-1 and TRBJ2-7, with D hard to call. The CDR3 runs 11 residues. Trimming took off 5 bases at V and 4 bases at J, with 6 bases between the two ends. Germline V gene lookup returns CDR1 MNHNS and CDR2 SASEGT. CDR3 in amino acids: CASSSIYEQYF. The CDR3 DNA reads as TGTGCCAGCAGTTCTATTTACGAGCAGTACTTC.

The rearrangement joins TRBV9 to TRBJ2-1; 8 bases fit TRBD2. The CDR3 consists of 14 residues. V lost 3 bases and J lost 3; bases outside the gene matches: 2. From germline, CDR1 is SGDLS and CDR2 YYNGEE. CDR3 residues: CASSASGHYNEQFF. CDR3 nucleotide sequence: TGTGCCAGCAGCGCTAGCGGGCACTACAATGAGCAGTTCTTC.

The J gene is TRBJ2-3, the V gene TRBV5-8; the match to TRBD2 covers 11 bases. The J segment lost 1 base and the V segment lost 4 bases, leaving 11 bases of the junction unmatched. Germline CDR1 SGHTS, CDR2 YDEGEE. This CDR3 comprises 18 residues. The chain's CDR3 is CASSLGTSGRIGTDTQYF. The CDR3 DNA follows: TGTGCCAGCAGCCTCGGGACTAGCGGTCGCATCGGCACAGATACGCAGTATTTT.

The rearrangement links TRBV7-2 to TRBJ1-2; 10 nucleotides align to TRBD1. The V segment lost 4 bases and the J segment 4 bases; nucleotides outside the gene matches: 9. The CDR3 runs to 16 residues. Germline assignment: CDR1 SGHTA and CDR2 FQGNSA. As DNA, the CDR3 is TGTGCCAGCAGCTCCCCCGACAGGGGGCGTGGCTATGGCTACACCTTC. Residues: CASSSPDRGRGYGYTF.

The chain recombines TRBV11-2 with TRBJ1-3; D unclear. The CDR3 runs to 19 residues. CDR1 SGHAT and CDR2 FQNNGV come from the germline V gene. Trimming took 4 bases from V and 0 from J, leaving 22 bases between them. CDR3 protein: CASSSEITRSTHSGNTIYF. The CDR3 bases are TGTGCCAGCAGCTCGGAGATCACCCGTTCGACCCACTCTGGAAACACCATATATTTT.

The chain employs TRBV7-2 and TRBJ1-2; tentatively, D is TRBD1 (5 bases). This CDR3 spans 14 amino acids. The V gene lost 1 base and the J gene lost 6 bases, with 12 bases spanning the gap. Germline V gives CDR1 SGHTA, CDR2 FQGNSA. CDR3 in DNA: TGTGCCAGCAGCTTAGTGGCAGGGAGGGATGGCTACACCTTC. It yields the protein CASSLVAGRDGYTF.

The chain is built from TRBV6-5 and TRBJ2-3; D is possibly TRBD2 (5 bases). This CDR3 is 14 amino acids long. Germline values: CDR1 MNHEY, CDR2 SVGAGI. The V end was cut by 7 bases, the J end by 1 base, with 12 bases between. The CDR3 sequence is CASTGFGGTDTQYF. The CDR3 DNA reads as TGTGCCAGCACGGGGTTCGGCGGCACAGATACGCAGTATTTT.

The rearrangement links TRBV7-9 to TRBJ1-2; 8 bases are a match to TRBD1. Per germline, CDR1 SEHNR and CDR2 FQNEAQ (reference sequence). The CDR3 consists of 12 residues. V dropped 7 bases and J dropped 11; count of bases not matched to a gene: 9. The CDR3, as DNA: TGTGCCAGCACCCCGGACAGGGTCAGATACACCTTC. It is translated as CASTPDRVRYTF.

This clone was observed once. The J gene is TRBJ1-4, the V gene TRBV6-1, with D hard to call. The V and J ends lost 3 bases and 5 bases respectively, with 10 bases between them. CDR1 MNHNS and CDR2 SASEGT come from the germline V gene. The CDR3 totals 14 residues. CDR3 bases: TGTGCCAGCAGTGAGTGGACTGAGAATGAAAAACTGTTTTTT. This translates into CASSEWTENEKLFF.

This rearrangement joins TRBV29-1 to TRBJ2-7, with D possibly matching TRBD1 (5 bases). The V gene lost 7 bases and the J gene lost 6 bases, with 13 bases spanning the gap. The CDR3 covers 11 residues. CDR1 and CDR2 (germline): SQVTM, ANQGSEA. The DNA of the CDR3 is TGCAGCGCCGCGCAGGGATCCGAGCAGTACTTC. This sequence encodes CSAAQGSEQYF.